This is a list of T cell receptor beta chains from one sample in a study of shared clonotypes between healthy human individuals. Measured with immunoSEQ multiplex PCR; TCRdb has only the in-frame clones, and not every one. Among about 2.1 million clones listed, roughly 91% were seen once. Source material: naive CD8+ T cells from PBMCs. These receptors were obtained from a man between 18 and 35 years old in good health. Some clones in this sample may be carry-over from other donors' samples. CDR3s include the opening cysteine and the closing phenylalanine or tryptophan. The D gene is left open where the match is weak. Size values are once, few and many counts, or a class for expanded clones, and some rows have none.

clone_size | d_call | j_call | v_call | cdr3_length | cdr3_nt | cdr3_aa
- | - | TRBJ2-7 | TRBV7-6 | 15 | TGTGCCAGCAGCTTAGCCCGACGGGGCGGTGACGAGCAGTACTTC | CASSLARRGGDEQYF
- | TRBD2 | TRBJ2-3 | TRBV7-9 | 15 | TGTGCCAGCAGACGACTAGCGGGCCTCACAGATACGCAGTATTTT | CASRRLAGLTDTQYF
- | TRBD2 | TRBJ2-5 | TRBV11-2 | 15 | TGTGCCAGCACCTCGGCCAGCGGGAGACGGGAGACCCAGTACTTC | CASTSASGRRETQYF
- | - | TRBJ1-5 | TRBV6-1 | 14 | TGTGCCAGCAGCGTGGCCCCGGGTTGGCAGCCCCAGCATTTT | CASSVAPGWQPQHF
- | - | TRBJ1-4 | TRBV4-1 | 13 | TGCGCCAGCAGCCAAGACAGGGCGGAAAAACTGTTTTTT | CASSQDRAEKLFF
- | - | TRBJ1-1 | TRBV7-9 | 15 | TGTGCCAGCAGTTCACTAAACGGAGGGGGCACTGAAGCTTTCTTT | CASSSLNGGGTEAFF
- | - | TRBJ2-1 | TRBV7-9 | 16 | TGTGCCAGCAGCTTAGCGTACCCTCCCCCCTACAATGAGCAGTTCTTC | CASSLAYPPPYNEQFF
- | - | TRBJ2-1 | TRBV5-1 | 12 | TGCGCCAGCAGCCTGGTGGGGATTGAGCAGTTCTTC | CASSLVGIEQFF
- | TRBD2 | TRBJ2-1 | TRBV2 | 15 | TGTGCCAGCAGTGTCTGGACTAGCGGCTTCGCTGAGCAGTTCTTC | CASSVWTSGFAEQFF
- | TRBD1 | TRBJ1-1 | TRBV7-9 | 13 | TGTGCCAGCAGCGACAGGGGGCCGGGAGAGGCTTTCTTT | CASSDRGPGEAFF
- | - | TRBJ1-1 | TRBV6-5 | 14 | TGTGCCAGCGGCACGGAGGGAAGGTTGACTGAAGCTTTCTTT | CASGTEGRLTEAFF
- | - | TRBJ2-7 | TRBV7-2 | 15 | TGTGCCAGCAGCCCGTCCCCTCGGGCGAAAAACGAGCAGTACTTC | CASSPSPRAKNEQYF
- | - | TRBJ2-2 | TRBV9 | 18 | TGTGCCAGCAGCGTAGTGGGCAGGGGAGGTTCGAACACCGGGGAGCTGTTTTTT | CASSVVGRGGSNTGELFF
once | TRBD2 | TRBJ2-1 | TRBV28 | 16 | TGTGCCAGCAGTTTTCATCCTAGCGGGAGAGAAAGGGAGCAGTTCTTC | CASSFHPSGREREQFF
- | - | TRBJ2-1 | TRBV19 | 13 | TGTGCCAGTAGTCCCCGGTCGGTGGGGGAGCAGTTCTTC | CASSPRSVGEQFF
- | - | TRBJ2-2 | TRBV6-1 | 16 | TGTGCCAGCAGTGAAGCGCCCGTCCAGAACACCGGGGAGCTGTTTTTT | CASSEAPVQNTGELFF
- | - | TRBJ2-7 | TRBV4-1 | 14 | TGCGCCAGCAGCCATAACAGGCCTTCCTACGAGCAGTACTTC | CASSHNRPSYEQYF
- | TRBD1 | TRBJ1-1 | TRBV19 | 15 | TGTGCCAGTAGTATCGCGGACAGGGGGAACACTGAAGCTTTCTTT | CASSIADRGNTEAFF
- | TRBD1 | TRBJ2-7 | TRBV5-1 | 14 | TGCGCCAGCAGCGGAGACAGGGTGTCCTACGAGCAGTACTTC | CASSGDRVSYEQYF
- | - | TRBJ1-1 | TRBV29-1 | 14 | TGCAGCGCTCCTCCCCGGGGGGCGAAAACTGAAGCTTTCTTT | CSAPPRGAKTEAFF
- | - | TRBJ2-1 | TRBV28 | 12 | TGTGCCAGCAGTTTAGGTGAGACTGAGCAGTTCTTC | CASSLGETEQFF
- | TRBD2 | TRBJ2-1 | TRBV9 | 16 | TGTGCCAGCAGCGTTACCGGGACTAGCGGGATTTGGGAGCAGTTCTTC | CASSVTGTSGIWEQFF
- | TRBD2 | TRBJ2-1 | TRBV6-4 | 16 | TGTGCCAGCAGTGACCTACTGGGAGGGCCTCGGAATGAGCAGTTCTTC | CASSDLLGGPRNEQFF
- | - | TRBJ1-5 | TRBV15 | 14 | TGTGCCACCAGCAGAGACTCTAGCAATCAGCCCCAGCATTTT | CATSRDSSNQPQHF
- | - | TRBJ1-4 | TRBV10-3 | 14 | TGTGCCATCTGGGGTGGGGTAAAGACTGAAAAACTGTTTTTT | CAIWGGVKTEKLFF
- | TRBD1 | TRBJ2-7 | TRBV5-4 | 15 | TGTGCCAGCAGCTTGTGGGGACAGGGGGCTAACGAGCAGTACTTC | CASSLWGQGANEQYF
- | TRBD1 | TRBJ1-5 | TRBV5-6 | 16 | TGTGCCAGCAGCTCGTCTCCCCAGGGGGCGAGGCAGCCCCAGCATTTT | CASSSSPQGARQPQHF
- | - | TRBJ1-2 | TRBV19 | 13 | TGTGCCAGTAGTATCAGGGTCGGCTATGGCTACACCTTC | CASSIRVGYGYTF
- | - | TRBJ1-4 | TRBV9 | 16 | TGTGCCAGCAGCGCGGGAGAGGGGATTAGGGTGGAGGGACTGTTTTTT | CASSAGEGIRVEGLFF
- | TRBD1 | TRBJ2-2 | TRBV7-9 | 15 | TGTGCCAGCAGCTTATTGGGACAGGGGTCAGGGGAGCTGTTTTTT | CASSLLGQGSGELFF
- | - | TRBJ2-7 | TRBV5-4 | 12 | TGTGCCAGCAGCTTGTTTCCCTACGAGCAGTACTTC | CASSLFPYEQYF
- | - | TRBJ2-7 | TRBV29-1 | 13 | TGCAGCGCGAAGTTCTCCCAATCCTACGAGCAGTACTTC | CSAKFSQSYEQYF